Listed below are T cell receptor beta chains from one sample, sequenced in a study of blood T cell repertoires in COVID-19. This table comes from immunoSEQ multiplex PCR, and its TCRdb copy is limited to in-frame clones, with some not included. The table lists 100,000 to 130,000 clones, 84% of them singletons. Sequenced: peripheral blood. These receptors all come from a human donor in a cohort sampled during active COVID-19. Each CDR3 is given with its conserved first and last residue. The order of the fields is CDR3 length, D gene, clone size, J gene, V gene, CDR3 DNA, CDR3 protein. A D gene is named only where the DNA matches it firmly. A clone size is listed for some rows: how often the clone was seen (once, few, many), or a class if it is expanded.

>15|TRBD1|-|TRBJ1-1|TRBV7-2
TGTGCCAGCAGCAAGGACAGGGGATCTATCACTGAAGCTTTCTTT
CASSKDRGSITEAFF
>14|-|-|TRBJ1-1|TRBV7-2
TGTGCCAGCAGCTTAGCGACACGTAACACTGAAGCTTTCTTT
CASSLATRNTEAFF
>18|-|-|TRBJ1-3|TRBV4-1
TGCGCCAGCAGCCAAGAAGGAGGCGGTGCGAGCTCTGGAAACACCATATATTTT
CASSQEGGGASSGNTIYF
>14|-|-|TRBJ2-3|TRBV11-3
TGTGCCAGCAGCCCCAATAGGGGTGGCGATACGCAGTATTTT
CASSPNRGGDTQYF
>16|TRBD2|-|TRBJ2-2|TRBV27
TGTGCCAGCAGCCTGACTAGCGGGAGCGGTCCCGGGGAGCTGTTTTTT
CASSLTSGSGPGELFF
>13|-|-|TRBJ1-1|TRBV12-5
TGTGCTAGTGGGCAGGGAGGGAACCCTGAAGCTTTCTTT
CASGQGGNPEAFF
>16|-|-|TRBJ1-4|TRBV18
TGTGCCAGCTCACCATTCCAGGGGAGAGCTAACGAAAAACTGTTTTTT
CASSPFQGRANEKLFF
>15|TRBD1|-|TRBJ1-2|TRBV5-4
TGTGCCAGCACCACTCTGGACAGGGTTCAGGATGGCTACACCTTC
CASTTLDRVQDGYTF
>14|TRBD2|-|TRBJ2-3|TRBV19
TGTGCCAGTAGTATCTTAGCGGGAGAAGATACGCAGTATTTT
CASSILAGEDTQYF
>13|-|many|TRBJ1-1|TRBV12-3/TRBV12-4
TGTGCCAGCAGAGGACAGCAGAACACTGAAGCTTTCTTT
CASRGQQNTEAFF
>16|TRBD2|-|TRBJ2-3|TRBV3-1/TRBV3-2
TGTGCCAGCAGCCAAGTGCTAGCGGGGCGCACAGATACGCAGTATTTT
CASSQVLAGRTDTQYF
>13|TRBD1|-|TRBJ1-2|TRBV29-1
TGCAGCGTTGAAGCCCAGGGGGTCTATGGCTACACCTTC
CSVEAQGVYGYTF
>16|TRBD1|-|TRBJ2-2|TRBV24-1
TGTGCCACCAGTGATCCTGGGACAGCGAACACCGGGGAGCTGTTTTTT
CATSDPGTANTGELFF
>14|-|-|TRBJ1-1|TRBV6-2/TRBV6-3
TGTGCCAGCAGTTATTTTACAGCTAACACTGAAGCTTTCTTT
CASSYFTANTEAFF
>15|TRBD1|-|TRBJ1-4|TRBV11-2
TGTGCCAGCAGCTCCTGGACAGGGGTTGGGGAAAAACTGTTTTTT
CASSSWTGVGEKLFF
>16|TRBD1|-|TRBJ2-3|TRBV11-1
TGTGCCAGCAGTTTTATGGCCGGGACAGGCACAGATACGCAGTATTTT
CASSFMAGTGTDTQYF
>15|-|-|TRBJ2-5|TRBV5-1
TGCGCCAGCAGCTTGGTTGGCGGGGACCAAGAGACCCAGTACTTC
CASSLVGGDQETQYF
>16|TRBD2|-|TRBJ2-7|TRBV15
TGTGCCACCAGCAGAGAGGGGAGGCTAGCGGGGTACGAGCAGTACTTC
CATSREGRLAGYEQYF
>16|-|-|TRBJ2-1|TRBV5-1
TGCGCCAGCAGCTCTGGGAGGAGAGGGGAGTGGAATGAGCAGTTCTTC
CASSSGRRGEWNEQFF
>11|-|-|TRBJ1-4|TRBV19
TGTGCCAGTACCAACTACGAAAAACTGTTTTTT
CASTNYEKLFF
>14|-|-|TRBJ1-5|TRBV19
TGTGCCAGTAGTATGGGACACCTGAATCAGCCCCAGCATTTT
CASSMGHLNQPQHF
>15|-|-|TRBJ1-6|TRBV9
TGTGCCAGCAGCGTAGCTTCCAGATCCAATTCACCCCTCCACTTT
CASSVASRSNSPLHF
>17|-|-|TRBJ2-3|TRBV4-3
TGCGCCAGCAGCCAAGAGGCGTTCGGCAGGGGCAAGCGGACGCAGTATTTT
CASSQEAFGRGKRTQYF
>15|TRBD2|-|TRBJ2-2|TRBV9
TGTGCCAGCAGCCCCGGGGACTACTCAGCCGGGGAGCTGTTTTTT
CASSPGDYSAGELFF
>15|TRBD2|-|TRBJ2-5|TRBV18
TGTGCCAGCTCCCGGGGAGCGGGGATCCAAGAGACCCAGTACTTC
CASSRGAGIQETQYF
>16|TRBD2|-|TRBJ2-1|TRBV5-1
TGCGCCAGCAGCCCGGGGACTAGCGGGAGTATTGATGAGCAGTTCTTC
CASSPGTSGSIDEQFF
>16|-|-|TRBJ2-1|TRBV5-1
TGCGCCAGCAGCCCTGATGCGGGTACCCCTTACAATGAGCAGTTCTTC
CASSPDAGTPYNEQFF
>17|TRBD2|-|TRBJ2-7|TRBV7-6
TGTGCCAGCAGCTTAGGGGGCCTAGCGGGAGCCTCTGACGAGCAGTACTTC
CASSLGGLAGASDEQYF
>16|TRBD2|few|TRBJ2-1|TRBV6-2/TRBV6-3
TGTGCCAGCAGTGCCCCGGAGCTAGCGGGATATGCTGAGCAGTTCTTC
CASSAPELAGYAEQFF
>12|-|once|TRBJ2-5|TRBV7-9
TGTGCCAGCAGCTTACTTCCAGAGACCCAGTACTTC
CASSLLPETQYF
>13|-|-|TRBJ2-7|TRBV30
TGTGCCTGGACCAGGGGTCCCTCCTACGAGCAGTACTTC
CAWTRGPSYEQYF
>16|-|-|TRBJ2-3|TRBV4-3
TGCGCCAGCAGCCAAGGGAATAGGGGAAGCACAGATACGCAGTATTTT
CASSQGNRGSTDTQYF
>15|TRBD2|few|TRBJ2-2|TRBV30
TGTGCCTGGAGATCCCTAGCGGGAGTAACCGGGGAGCTGTTTTTT
CAWRSLAGVTGELFF
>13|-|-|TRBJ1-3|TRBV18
TGTGCCAGCTCACGCGACTCTGGAAACACCATATATTTT
CASSRDSGNTIYF
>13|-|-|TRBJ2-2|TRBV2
TGTGCCAGCAGTGGACAGAGAACCGGGGAGCTGTTTTTT
CASSGQRTGELFF
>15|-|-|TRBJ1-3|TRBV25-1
TGTGCCAGCAGTGATATGGGGAGCTCTGGAAACACCATATATTTT
CASSDMGSSGNTIYF
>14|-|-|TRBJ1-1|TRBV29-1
TGCAGCGTACGCCCGACTCGAATGAACACTGAAGCTTTCTTT
CSVRPTRMNTEAFF
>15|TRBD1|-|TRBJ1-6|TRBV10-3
TGTGCCATCAGTCGACAGGGGCGCCATAATTCACCCCTCCACTTT
CAISRQGRHNSPLHF
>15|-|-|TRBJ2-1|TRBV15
TGTGCCACCAGCAGAGTGCGGGACAGCTTCAATGAGCAGTTCTTC
CATSRVRDSFNEQFF
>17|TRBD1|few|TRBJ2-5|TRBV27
TGTGCCAGCAGTTTGTCCCCCGGCGGCAGGGGGCAAGAGACCCAGTACTTC
CASSLSPGGRGQETQYF
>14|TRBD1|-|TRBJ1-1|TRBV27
TGTGCCAGCAGAAGGGACAGGTTTGGCACTGAAGCTTTCTTT
CASRRDRFGTEAFF
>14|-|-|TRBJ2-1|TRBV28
TGTGCCAGCAGTTTATCCGACATTTACAATGAGCAGTTCTTC
CASSLSDIYNEQFF
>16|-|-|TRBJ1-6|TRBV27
TGTGCCAGCAGTTTATCAAAAGGGGTGCGTTCGTCACCCCTCCACTTT
CASSLSKGVRSSPLHF